The text below deals with one T cell receptor (beta chain). These data come from a study of blood T cell repertoires in COVID-19. Assay used: immunoSEQ multiplex PCR; TCRdb lists only in-frame clones, some missing. The table records tens of thousands of clones, roughly four fifths of them present only once. The germline gives CDR1 LNHNV, CDR2 YYDKDF (reference sequence). Trimming took 0 bases from V and 7 from J; bases not matched to a gene: 7. This CDR3 has 15 residues. The specimen was peripheral blood. The chain employs TRBV15 and TRBJ1-2; 8 bases are a match to TRBD1. The sequence came from a man in his sixties with COVID-19, enrolled during active disease. The CDR3 spells CATSRDPGTGRGYTF. Written as DNA, the CDR3 is TGTGCCACCAGCAGAGATCCTGGGACAGGACGTGGCTACACCTTC.